The table lists the clone carrying this T cell receptor beta chain with a count of one. Its matching antigen is unknown. This sample was taken from a study of cytomegalovirus exposure and HLA in healthy donors. Overall study results and limits: The study designated roughly 160 TCR beta chains cytomegalovirus-associated.

Per germline, CDR1 SGHRS and CDR2 YFSETQ. Trimming removed 7 bases from V and 5 bases from J; junction bases left unmatched: 7. The CDR3 is 13 amino acids. It was with 60 Vbeta and 13 Jbeta primers that the PCR ran. Clones were read by immunoSEQ multiplex PCR, and TCRdb kept only the in-frame ones, dropping some. The sample consists of about 130,000 clones, roughly 85% of them appearing once. The V and J genes are TRBV5-1 and TRBJ2-3; 7 nucleotides align to TRBD2. The receptor was derived from a boy between 10 and 17 years old in good health and CMV-seronegative. Sample: PBMCs. CDR3 protein: CASRRERGDTQYF. The CDR3, as DNA: TGCGCCAGCCGGCGGGAGCGGGGAGATACGCAGTATTTT.